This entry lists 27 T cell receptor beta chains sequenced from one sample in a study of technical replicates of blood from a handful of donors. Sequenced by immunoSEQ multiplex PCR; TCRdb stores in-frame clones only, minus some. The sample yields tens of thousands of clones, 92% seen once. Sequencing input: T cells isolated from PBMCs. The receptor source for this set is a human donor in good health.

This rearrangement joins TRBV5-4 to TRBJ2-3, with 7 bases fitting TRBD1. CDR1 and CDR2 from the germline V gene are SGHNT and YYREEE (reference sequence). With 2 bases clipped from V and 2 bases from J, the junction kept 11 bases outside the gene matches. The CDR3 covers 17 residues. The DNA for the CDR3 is TGTGCCAGCAGCTTCAACGGACAGGCACTTTTCACAGATACGCAGTATTTT. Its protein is CASSFNGQALFTDTQYF.

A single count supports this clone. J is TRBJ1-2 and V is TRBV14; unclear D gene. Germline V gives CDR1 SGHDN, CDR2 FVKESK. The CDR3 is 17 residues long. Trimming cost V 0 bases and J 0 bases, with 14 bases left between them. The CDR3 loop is CASSQESRGYANYGYTF. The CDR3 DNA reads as TGTGCCAGCAGCCAAGAATCCCGGGGATATGCTAACTATGGCTACACCTTC. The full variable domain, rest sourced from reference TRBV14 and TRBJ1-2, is EAGVTQFPSHSVIEKGQTVTLRCDPISGHDNLYWYRRVMGKEIKFLLHFVKESKQDESGMPNNRFLAERTGGTYSTLKVQPAELEDSGVYFCASSQESRGYANYGYTFGSGTRLTVV.

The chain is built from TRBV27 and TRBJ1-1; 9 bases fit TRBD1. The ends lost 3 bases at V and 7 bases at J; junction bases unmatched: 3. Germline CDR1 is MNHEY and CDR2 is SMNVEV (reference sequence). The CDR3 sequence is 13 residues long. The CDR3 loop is CASSFSTGGEAFF. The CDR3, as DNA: TGTGCCAGCAGTTTCTCGACAGGGGGTGAAGCTTTCTTT.

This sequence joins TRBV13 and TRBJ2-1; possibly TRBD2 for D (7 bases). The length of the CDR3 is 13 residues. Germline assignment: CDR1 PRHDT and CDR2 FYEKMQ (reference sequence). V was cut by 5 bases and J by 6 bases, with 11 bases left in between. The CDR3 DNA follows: TGTGCCAGCAGCCAAGGGGGGGCCAATGAGCAGTTCTTC. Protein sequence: CASSQGGANEQFF.

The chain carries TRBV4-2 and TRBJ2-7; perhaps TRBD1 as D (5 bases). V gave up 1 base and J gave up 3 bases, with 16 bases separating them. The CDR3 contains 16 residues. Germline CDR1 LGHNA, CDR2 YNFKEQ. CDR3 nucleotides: TGTGCCAGCAGCCAAGTGTCTACAGGAGACGACTACGAGCAGTACTTC. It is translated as CASSQVSTGDDYEQYF.

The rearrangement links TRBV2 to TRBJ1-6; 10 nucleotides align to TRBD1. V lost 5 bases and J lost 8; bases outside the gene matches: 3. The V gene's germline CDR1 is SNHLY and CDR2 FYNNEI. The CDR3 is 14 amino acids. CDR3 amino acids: CASSTGTGDSPLHF. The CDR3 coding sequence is TGTGCCAGCAGTACCGGGACAGGGGATTCACCCCTCCACTTT.

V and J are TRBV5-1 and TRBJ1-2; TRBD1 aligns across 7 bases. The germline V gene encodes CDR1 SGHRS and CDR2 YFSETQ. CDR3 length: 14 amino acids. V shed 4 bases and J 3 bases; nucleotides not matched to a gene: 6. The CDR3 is CASSGGTAYYGYTF. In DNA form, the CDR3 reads TGCGCCAGCAGCGGAGGGACAGCCTACTATGGCTACACCTTC.

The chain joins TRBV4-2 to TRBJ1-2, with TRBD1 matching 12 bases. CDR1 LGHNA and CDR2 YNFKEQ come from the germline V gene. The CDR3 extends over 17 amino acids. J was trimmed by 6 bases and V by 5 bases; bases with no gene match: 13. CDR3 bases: TGTGCCAGCAGCTCTTACGGGACAGGGGGCGGCGCGAATGGCTACACCTTC. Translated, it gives CASSSYGTGGGANGYTF.

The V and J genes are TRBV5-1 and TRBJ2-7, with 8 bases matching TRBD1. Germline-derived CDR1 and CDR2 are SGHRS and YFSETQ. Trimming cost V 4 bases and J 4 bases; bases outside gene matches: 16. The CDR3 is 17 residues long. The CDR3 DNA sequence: TGCGCCAGCAGCAGGGGACAGGCCCACGCAAGCCCTTACGAGCAGTACTTC. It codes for CASSRGQAHASPYEQYF.

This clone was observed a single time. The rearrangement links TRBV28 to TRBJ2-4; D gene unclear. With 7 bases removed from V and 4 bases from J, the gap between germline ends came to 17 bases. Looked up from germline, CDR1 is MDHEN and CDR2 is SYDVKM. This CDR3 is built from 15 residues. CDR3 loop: CASTQAQQIKNIQYF. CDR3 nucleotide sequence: TGTGCCAGCACCCAGGCCCAACAGATAAAAAACATTCAGTACTTC.

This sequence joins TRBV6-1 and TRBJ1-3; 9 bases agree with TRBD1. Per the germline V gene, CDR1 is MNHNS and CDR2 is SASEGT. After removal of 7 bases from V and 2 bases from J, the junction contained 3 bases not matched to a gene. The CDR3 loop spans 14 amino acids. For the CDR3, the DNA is TGTGCCAGCAAAACAGGGGGCACTGGAAACACCATATATTTT. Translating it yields CASKTGGTGNTIYF.

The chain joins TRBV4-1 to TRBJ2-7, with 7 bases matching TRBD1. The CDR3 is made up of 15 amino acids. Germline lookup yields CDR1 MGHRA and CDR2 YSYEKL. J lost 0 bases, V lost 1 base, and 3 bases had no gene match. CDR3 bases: TGCGCCAGCAGCCAAGTGACAGGGAGCTCCTACGAGCAGTACTTC. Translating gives CASSQVTGSSYEQYF.

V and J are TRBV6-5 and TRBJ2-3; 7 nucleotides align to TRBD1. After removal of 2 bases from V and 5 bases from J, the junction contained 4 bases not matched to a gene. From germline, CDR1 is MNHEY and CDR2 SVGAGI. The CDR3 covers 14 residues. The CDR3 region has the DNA TGTGCCAGCAGTTACAGACAGGGAAAAGATACGCAGTATTTT. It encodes CASSYRQGKDTQYF.

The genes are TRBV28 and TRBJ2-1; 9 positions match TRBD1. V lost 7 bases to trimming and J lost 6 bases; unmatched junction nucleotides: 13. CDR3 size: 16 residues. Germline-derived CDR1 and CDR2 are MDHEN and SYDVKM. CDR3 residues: CASNLPGTGRINEQFF. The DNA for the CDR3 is TGTGCCAGCAACCTCCCCGGGACAGGGAGGATCAATGAGCAGTTCTTC.

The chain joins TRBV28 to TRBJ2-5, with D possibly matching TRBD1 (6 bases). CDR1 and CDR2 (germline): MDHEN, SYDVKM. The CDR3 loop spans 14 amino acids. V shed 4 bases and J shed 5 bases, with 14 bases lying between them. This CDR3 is CASSSLQGLETQYF. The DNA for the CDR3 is TGTGCCAGCAGTTCCCTACAGGGTCTGGAGACCCAGTACTTC.

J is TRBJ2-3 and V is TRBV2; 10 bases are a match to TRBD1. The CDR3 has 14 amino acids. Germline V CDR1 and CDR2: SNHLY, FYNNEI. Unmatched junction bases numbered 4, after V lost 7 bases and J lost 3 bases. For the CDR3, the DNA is TGTGCCAGCATCCGGACAGGGGGGACAGATACGCAGTATTTT. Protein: CASIRTGGTDTQYF.

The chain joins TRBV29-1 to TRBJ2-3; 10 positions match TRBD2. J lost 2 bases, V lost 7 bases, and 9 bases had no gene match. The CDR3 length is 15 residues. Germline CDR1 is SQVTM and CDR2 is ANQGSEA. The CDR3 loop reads CSASRSGGSTDTQYF. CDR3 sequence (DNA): TGCAGCGCTTCACGTAGCGGGGGGTCCACAGATACGCAGTATTTT.

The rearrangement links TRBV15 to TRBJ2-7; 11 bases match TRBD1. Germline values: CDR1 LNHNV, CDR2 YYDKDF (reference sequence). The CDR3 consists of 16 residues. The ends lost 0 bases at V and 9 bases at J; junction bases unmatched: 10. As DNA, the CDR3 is TGTGCCACCAGCAGAGATAGGACAGGGGGCGCGGGAGTGCAGTACTTC. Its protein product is CATSRDRTGGAGVQYF. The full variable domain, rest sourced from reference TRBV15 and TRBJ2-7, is DAMVIQNPRYQVTQFGKPVTLSCSQTLNHNVMYWYQQKSSQAPKLLFHYYDKDFNNEADTPDNFQSRRPNTSFCFLDIRSPGLGDTAMYLCATSRDRTGGAGVQYFGPGTRLTVT.

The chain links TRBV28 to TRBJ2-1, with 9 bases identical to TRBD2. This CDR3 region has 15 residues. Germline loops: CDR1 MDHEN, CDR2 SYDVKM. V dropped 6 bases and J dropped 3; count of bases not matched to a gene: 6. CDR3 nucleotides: TGTGCCAGCAGCGTGACTAGCGGAATCTACAATGAGCAGTTCTTC. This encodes CASSVTSGIYNEQFF.

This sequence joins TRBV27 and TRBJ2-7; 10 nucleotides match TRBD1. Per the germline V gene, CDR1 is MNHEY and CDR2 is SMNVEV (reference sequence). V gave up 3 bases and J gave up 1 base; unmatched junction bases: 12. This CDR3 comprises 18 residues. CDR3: CASSLAAVRDRGSYEQYF. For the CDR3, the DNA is TGTGCCAGCAGTTTGGCGGCGGTCCGGGACAGGGGTTCCTACGAGCAGTACTTC.

The CDR3 is CAIVPVGYGYTF. CDR3 DNA sequence: TGTGCCATTGTGCCGGTTGGCTATGGCTACACCTTC. The chain carries TRBV6-1 and TRBJ1-2, with D unclear. V was trimmed by 10 bases and J by 4 bases, leaving 13 bases between them. The length of the CDR3 is 12 residues. Germline loops: CDR1 MNHNS, CDR2 SASEGT.

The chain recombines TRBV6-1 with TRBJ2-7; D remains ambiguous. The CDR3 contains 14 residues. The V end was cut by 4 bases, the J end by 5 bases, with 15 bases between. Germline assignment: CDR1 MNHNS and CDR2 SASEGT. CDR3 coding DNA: TGTGCCAGCAGTGTAGTTAGTTACTCTCACGAGCAGTACTTC. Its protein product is CASSVVSYSHEQYF.

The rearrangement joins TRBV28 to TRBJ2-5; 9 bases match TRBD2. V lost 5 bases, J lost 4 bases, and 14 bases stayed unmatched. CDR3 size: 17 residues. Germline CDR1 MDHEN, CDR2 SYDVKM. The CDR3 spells CASSPLSLSGSGETQYF. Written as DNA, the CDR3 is TGTGCCAGCAGTCCACTCTCTCTTAGCGGGAGTGGAGAGACCCAGTACTTC.

CDR3 region: CASRGGHGYTF. CDR3 DNA: TGTGCCAGTCGGGGGGGGCATGGCTACACCTTC. The rearrangement uses TRBV6-4 and TRBJ1-2, with D maybe TRBD1 (6 bases). With 9 bases removed from V and 6 bases from J, the gap between germline ends came to 11 bases. The germline V gene encodes CDR1 MRHNA and CDR2 SNTAGT. CDR3 length: 11 amino acids.

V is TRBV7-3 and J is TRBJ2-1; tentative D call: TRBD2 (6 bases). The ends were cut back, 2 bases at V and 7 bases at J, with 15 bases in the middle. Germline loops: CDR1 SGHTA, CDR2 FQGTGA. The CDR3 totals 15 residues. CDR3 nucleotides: TGTGCCAGCAGCTTACGCGGGGAGCTTGGGAATGAGCAGTTCTTC. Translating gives CASSLRGELGNEQFF.

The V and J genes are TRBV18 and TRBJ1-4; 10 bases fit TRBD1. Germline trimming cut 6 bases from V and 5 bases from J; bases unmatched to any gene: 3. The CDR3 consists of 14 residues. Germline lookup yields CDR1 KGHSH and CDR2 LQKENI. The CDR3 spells CASSPGQGNEKLFF. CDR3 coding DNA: TGTGCCAGCTCCCCGGGACAGGGGAATGAAAAACTGTTTTTT.

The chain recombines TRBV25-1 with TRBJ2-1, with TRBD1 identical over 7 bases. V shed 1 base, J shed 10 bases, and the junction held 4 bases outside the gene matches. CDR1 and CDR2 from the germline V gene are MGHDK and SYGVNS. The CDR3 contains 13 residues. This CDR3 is CASSELTGPEQFF. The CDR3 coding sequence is TGTGCCAGCAGTGAATTGACAGGGCCCGAGCAGTTCTTC.